This entry concerns a single T cell receptor (beta chain). This clone came up once. This clone's antigen is unknown. It has no much larger one-base neighbor in the sample; base qualities were not kept. Relative to germline, V is missing 6 bases and J is missing 10 bases, with 15 bases of the junction outside any gene match. Counted from cysteine to phenylalanine, this CDR3 has 15 amino acids. The DNA shown is the 45-base CDR3, in frame from base 1. CDR1 and CDR2 were assigned from the germline V gene as MNHEY and SVGEGT. TCRbeta CDR3 regions were amplified from genomic DNA by means of the immunoSEQ Assay, a bias-controlled multiplex PCR. From the authors' description of their analysis: Nucleated cell counts per sample were estimated from amplification of reference gene primers within the assay. Sequence reads were collapsed and filtered to measure the absolute abundance of every unique TCRbeta CDR3 rearrangement. For each sample, productive Simpson clonality was calculated as the square root of Simpson's diversity index over productive rearrangements. As stored in TCRdb, this immuneACCESS dataset retains in-frame rearrangements with V and J assigned. A fraction of the clones does not appear; measured against another copy, unresolved V genes explain less than half of the discrepancy, and the remainder lacks a known reason. V, J and clone size reflect that table, while D and trimming were determined from the DNA. This sample is represented by about 200,000 clones; about 88% of them were singletons. The ten largest clones capture 3% to 3.5% of the sample.

This record comes from a study of blood T cell repertoires in COVID-19 (dated by TCRdb to 2018 to 2021). A note on the overall study: Samples from collaborators originated in the United States, Italy and Spain and spanned both the acute and convalescent phases of COVID-19. Where available, HLA class I and class II types were taken from metadata supplied by the sample provider and were not determined by assay-based typing. Subjects who had been exposed to COVID-19, were actively infected with it, or had recovered from it provided the deeply sampled blood TCRbeta repertoires that made up the dataset. Nearly every sample came with metadata listing a de-identified subject ID, COVID-19 status, age in years and sex. The samples were drawn from two sources: the first 160 participants of the ongoing ImmuneRACE study, and 1,254 subjects contributed by 6 global collaborators. The material from the prospective study consisted of cDNA or gDNA derived from T cells, B-cell-depleted T cells, or PBMCs. The repertoires were made available in a free public database intended to serve as a resource for research on the immune response to SARS-CoV-2.

Collaborating institutions collected whole blood in K2EDTA tubes following their own protocols. For TCRbeta analysis, collaborator samples were shipped as frozen whole blood, as isolated PBMCs, or as DNA extracted from either sample type. Beyond this particular receptor, the publication reports: The quantity of clinical and demographic metadata differed by source and by participant and was supplied without curation.

This TCR was recovered from a man between 60 and 75 years old with acute or convalescent COVID-19. Material: peripheral blood. The V and J segments used are TRBV6-2 or TRBV6-3 and TRBJ2-3; 8 bases in the middle match TRBD1. The base sequence is TGTGCCAGCAGCCGACAGGGGTCCCTTGTTTTGGCGCAGTATTTT. The encoded protein is CASSRQGSLVLAQYF.